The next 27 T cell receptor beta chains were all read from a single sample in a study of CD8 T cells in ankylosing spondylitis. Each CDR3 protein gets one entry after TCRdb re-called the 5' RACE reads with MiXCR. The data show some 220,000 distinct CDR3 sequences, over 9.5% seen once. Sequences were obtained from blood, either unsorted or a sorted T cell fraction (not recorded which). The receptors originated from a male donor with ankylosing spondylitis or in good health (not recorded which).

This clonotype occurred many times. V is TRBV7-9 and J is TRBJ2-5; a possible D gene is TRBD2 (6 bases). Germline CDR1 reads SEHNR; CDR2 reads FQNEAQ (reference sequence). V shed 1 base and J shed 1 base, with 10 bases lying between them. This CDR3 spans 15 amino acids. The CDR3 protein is CASSLGSGAQETQYF. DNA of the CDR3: TGTGCCAGCAGCTTAGGATCGGGAGCCCAAGAGACCCAGTACTTC. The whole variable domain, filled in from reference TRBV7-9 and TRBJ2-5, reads DTGVSQNPRHKITKRGQNVTFRCDPISEHNRLYWYRQTLGQGPEFLTYFQNEAQLEKSRLLSDRFSAERPKGSFSTLEIQRTEQGDSAMYLCASSLGSGAQETQYFGPGTRLLVL.

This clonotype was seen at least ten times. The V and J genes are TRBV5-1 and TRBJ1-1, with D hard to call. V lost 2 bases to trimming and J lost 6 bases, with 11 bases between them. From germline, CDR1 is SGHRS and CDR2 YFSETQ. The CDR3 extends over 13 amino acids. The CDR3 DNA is TGCGCCAGCAGCTTCCAGTTTGGCGCTGAAGCTTTCTTT. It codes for CASSFQFGAEAFF.

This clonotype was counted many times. The CDR3, as DNA: TGTGCCAGCAGCCAGGGTCGCTGGGGGCGAGGGCAAGAGACCCAGTACTTC. Protein: CASSQGRWGRGQETQYF. This sequence joins TRBV3-1 and TRBJ2-5; a possible D gene is TRBD1 (6 bases). V gave up 3 bases and J gave up 2 bases, with 19 bases separating them. From germline, CDR1 is LGHDT and CDR2 YNNKEL (reference sequence). CDR3 length equals 17 residues.

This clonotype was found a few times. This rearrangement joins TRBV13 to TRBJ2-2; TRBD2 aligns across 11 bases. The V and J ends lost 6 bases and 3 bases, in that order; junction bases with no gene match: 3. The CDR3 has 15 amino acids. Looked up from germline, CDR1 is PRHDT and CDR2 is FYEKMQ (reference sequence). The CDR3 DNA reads TGTGCCAGCAGTTCACTAGCGGGAGACACCGGGGAGCTGTTTTTT. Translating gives CASSSLAGDTGELFF.

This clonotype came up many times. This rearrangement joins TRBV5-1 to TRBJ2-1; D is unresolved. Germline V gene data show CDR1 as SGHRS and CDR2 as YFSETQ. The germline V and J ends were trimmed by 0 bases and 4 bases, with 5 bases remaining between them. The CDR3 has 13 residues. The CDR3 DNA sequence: TGCGCCAGCAGCTTGGACAGATACAATGAGCAGTTCTTC. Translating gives CASSLDRYNEQFF.

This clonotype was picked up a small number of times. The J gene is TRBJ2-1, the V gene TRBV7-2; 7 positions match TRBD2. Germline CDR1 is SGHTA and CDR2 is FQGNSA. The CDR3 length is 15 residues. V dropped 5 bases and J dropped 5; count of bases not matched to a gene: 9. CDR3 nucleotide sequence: TGTGCCAGCAGCGCGGGACTACTACGGGACAATGAGCAGTTCTTC. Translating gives CASSAGLLRDNEQFF.

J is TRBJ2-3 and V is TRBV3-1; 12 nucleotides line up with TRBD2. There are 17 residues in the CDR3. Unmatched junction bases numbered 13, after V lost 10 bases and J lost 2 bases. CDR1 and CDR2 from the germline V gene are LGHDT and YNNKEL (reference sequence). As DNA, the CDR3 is TGTGCCACCTGCCAACTTGGACTAGCGGGGAACACAGATACGCAGTATTTT. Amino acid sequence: CATCQLGLAGNTDTQYF.

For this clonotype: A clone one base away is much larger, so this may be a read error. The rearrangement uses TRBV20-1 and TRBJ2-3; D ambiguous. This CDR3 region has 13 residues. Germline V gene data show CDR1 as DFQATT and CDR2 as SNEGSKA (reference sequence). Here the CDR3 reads CSARTVLTATQYF. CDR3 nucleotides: TGCAGTGCTAGGACTGTGCTCACAGCTACGCAGTATTTT.

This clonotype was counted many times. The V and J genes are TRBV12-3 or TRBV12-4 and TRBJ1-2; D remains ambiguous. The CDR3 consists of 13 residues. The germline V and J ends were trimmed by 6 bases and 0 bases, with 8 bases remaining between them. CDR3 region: CASSAEPNYGYTF. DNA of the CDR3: TGTGCCAGCAGCGCGGAACCTAACTATGGCTACACCTTC.

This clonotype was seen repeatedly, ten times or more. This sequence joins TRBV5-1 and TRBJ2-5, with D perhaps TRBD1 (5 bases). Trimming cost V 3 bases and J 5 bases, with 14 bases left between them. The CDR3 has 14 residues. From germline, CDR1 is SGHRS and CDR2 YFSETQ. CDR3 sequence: CASSSPGIEETQYF. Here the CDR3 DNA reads TGCGCCAGCAGCTCCCCAGGGATTGAGGAGACCCAGTACTTC.

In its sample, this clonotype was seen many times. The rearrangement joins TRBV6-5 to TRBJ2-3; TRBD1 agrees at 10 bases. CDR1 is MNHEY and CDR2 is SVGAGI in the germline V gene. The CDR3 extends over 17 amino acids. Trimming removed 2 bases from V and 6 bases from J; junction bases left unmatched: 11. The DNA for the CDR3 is TGTGCCAGCAGTTACACCCGGGACAGGGGTCGAGAGGATACGCAGTATTTT. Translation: CASSYTRDRGREDTQYF.

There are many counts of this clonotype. CDR3 region: CAWSRGLVNEQYF. CDR3 in DNA: TGTGCCTGGTCCCGGGGGCTTGTCAACGAGCAGTACTTC. The rearrangement joins TRBV30 to TRBJ2-7; either TRBD1 or TRBD2 may supply D (6 bases each). This CDR3 spans 13 amino acids. Germline CDR1 GTSNPN, CDR2 SVGIG (reference sequence). Trimming took 5 bases from V and 5 from J, leaving 16 bases between them.

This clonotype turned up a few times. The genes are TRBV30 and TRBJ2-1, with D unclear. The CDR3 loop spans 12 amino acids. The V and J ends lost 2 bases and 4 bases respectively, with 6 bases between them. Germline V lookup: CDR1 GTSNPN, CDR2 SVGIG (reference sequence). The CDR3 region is CAWSLGYNEQFF. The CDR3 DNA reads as TGTGCCTGGAGTCTAGGTTACAATGAGCAGTTCTTC.

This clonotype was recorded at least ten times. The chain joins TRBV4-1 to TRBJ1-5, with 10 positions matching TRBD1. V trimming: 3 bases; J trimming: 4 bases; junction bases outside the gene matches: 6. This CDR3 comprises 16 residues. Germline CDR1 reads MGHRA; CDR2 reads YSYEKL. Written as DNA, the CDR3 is TGCGCCAGCAGCCATTCGGACAGGGGGGAGAATCAGCCCCAGCATTTT. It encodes CASSHSDRGENQPQHF.

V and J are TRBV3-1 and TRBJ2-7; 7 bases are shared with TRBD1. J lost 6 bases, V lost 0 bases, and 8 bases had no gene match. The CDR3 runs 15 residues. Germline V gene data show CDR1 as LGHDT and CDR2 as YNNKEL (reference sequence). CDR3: CASSQEGTGVVEQYF. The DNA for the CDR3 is TGTGCCAGCAGCCAAGAGGGCACAGGGGTGGTCGAGCAGTACTTC.

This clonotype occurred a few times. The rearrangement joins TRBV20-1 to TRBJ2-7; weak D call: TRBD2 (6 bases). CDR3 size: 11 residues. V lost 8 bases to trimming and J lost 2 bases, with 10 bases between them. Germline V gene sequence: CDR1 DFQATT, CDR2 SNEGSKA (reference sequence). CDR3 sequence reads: CSPGDTYEQYF. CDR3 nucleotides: TGCAGTCCGGGGGATACCTACGAGCAGTACTTC.

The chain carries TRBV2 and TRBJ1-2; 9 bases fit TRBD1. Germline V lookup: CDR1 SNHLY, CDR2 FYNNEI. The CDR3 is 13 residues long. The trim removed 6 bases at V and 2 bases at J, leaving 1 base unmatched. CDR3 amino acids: CASSGQGNYGYTF. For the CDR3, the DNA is TGTGCCAGCAGCGGACAGGGGAACTATGGCTACACCTTC.

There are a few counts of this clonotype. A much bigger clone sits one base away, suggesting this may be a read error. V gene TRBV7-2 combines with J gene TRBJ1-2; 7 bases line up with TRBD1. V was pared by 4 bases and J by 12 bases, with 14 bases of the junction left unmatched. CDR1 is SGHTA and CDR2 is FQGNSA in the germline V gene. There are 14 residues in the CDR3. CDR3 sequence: CASSSGKGAWGHTF. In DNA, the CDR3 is TGTGCCAGCAGCTCCGGGAAGGGGGCATGGGGCCACACCTTC.

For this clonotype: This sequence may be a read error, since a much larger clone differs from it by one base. DNA for the CDR3: TGTGCCAGCAGCTTGGAGTCAGGCCGGACTAACTATGCCTACACCTTC. It yields the protein CASSLESGRTNYAYTF. This chain uses TRBV5-6 with TRBJ1-2, with D hard to call. The V gene's germline CDR1 is SGHDT and CDR2 YYEEEE. The CDR3 runs 16 residues.

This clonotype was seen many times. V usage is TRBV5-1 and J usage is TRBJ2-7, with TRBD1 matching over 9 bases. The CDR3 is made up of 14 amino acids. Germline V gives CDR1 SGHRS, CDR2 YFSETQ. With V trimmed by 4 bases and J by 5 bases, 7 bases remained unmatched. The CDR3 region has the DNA TGCGCCAGCAGCCATGGACAGGGGACGAACGAGCAGTACTTC. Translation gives CASSHGQGTNEQYF.

The CDR3: CASSLLQGASSPLHF. For the CDR3, the DNA is TGTGCCAGCTCACTTCTACAGGGGGCGAGCTCACCCCTCCACTTT. The chain has TRBV27 and TRBJ1-6; the match to TRBD1 covers 9 bases. Per the germline V gene, CDR1 is MNHEY and CDR2 is SMNVEV (reference sequence). J gave up 10 bases and V 8 bases, and 12 bases lay outside the gene matches. This CDR3 has 15 amino acids.

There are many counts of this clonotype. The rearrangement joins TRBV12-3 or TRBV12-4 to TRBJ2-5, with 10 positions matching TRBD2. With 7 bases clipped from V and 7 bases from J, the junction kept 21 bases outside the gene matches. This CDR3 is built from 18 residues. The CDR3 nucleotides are TGTGCCAGCACCCGGGGACAGTCTTCCCTAGCGGGGGCTGTGACCCAGTACTTC. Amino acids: CASTRGQSSLAGAVTQYF.

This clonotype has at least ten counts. The CDR3 DNA is TGTGCCAGCAGTGGACGGACGTGGGGGGACCCTGAAGCTTTCTTT. It translates to CASSGRTWGDPEAFF. The chain is built from TRBV25-1 and TRBJ1-1; D possibly corresponds to TRBD1 (5 bases). Germline-derived CDR1 and CDR2 are MGHDK and SYGVNS. The V gene lost 4 bases and the J gene lost 6 bases, with 18 bases spanning the gap. This CDR3 has 15 amino acids.

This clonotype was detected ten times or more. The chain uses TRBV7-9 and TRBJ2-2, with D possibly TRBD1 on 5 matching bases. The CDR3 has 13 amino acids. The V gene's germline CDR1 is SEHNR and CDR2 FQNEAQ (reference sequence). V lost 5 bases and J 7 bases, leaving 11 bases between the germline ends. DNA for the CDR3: TGTGCCAGCAGCCTCAGCAGGGTCGGGGAGCTGTTTTTT. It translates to CASSLSRVGELFF.

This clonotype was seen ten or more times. CDR3 sequence: CAVWKQGRGYTF. The DNA for the CDR3 is TGTGCCGTTTGGAAACAGGGGCGCGGCTACACCTTC. V is TRBV30 and J is TRBJ1-2; 7 bases line up with TRBD1. The CDR3 totals 12 residues. CDR1 and CDR2 (germline): GTSNPN, SVGIG (reference sequence). V gave up 8 bases and J gave up 8 bases; unmatched junction bases: 11.

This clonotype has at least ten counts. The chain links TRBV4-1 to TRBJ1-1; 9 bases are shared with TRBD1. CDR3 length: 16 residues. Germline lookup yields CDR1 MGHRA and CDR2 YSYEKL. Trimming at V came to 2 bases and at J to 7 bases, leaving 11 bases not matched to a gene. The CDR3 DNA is TGCGCCAGCAGCCAACCCTTCAGGGACAGGGATGTTGAAGCTTTCTTT. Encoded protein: CASSQPFRDRDVEAFF.

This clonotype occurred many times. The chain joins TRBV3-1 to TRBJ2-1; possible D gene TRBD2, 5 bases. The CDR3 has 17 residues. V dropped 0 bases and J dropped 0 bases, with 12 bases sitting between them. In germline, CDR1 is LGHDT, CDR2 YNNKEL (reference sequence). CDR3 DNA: TGTGCCAGCAGCCAAGATGGACGGGAACTCTCCTACAATGAGCAGTTCTTC. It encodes CASSQDGRELSYNEQFF.